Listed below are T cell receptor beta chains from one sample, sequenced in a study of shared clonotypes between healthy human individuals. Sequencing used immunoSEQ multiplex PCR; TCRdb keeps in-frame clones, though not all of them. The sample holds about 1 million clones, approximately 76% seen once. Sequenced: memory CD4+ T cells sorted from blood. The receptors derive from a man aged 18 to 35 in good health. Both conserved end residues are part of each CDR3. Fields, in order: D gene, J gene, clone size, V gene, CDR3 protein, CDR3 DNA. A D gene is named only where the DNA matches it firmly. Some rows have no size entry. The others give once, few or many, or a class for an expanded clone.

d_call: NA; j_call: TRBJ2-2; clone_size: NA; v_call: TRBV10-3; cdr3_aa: CATGRGENTGELFF; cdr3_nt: TGTGCCACCGGTAGGGGGGAGAACACCGGGGAGCTGTTTTTT
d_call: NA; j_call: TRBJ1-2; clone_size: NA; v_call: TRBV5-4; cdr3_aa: CASSLVANSFDGYTF; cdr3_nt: TGTGCCAGCAGCTTGGTTGCGAATTCTTTCGATGGCTACACCTTC
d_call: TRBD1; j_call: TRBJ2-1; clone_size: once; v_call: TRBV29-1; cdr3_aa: CSVTGTGIYNEQFF; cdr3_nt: TGCAGCGTCACCGGGACAGGGATCTACAATGAGCAGTTCTTC
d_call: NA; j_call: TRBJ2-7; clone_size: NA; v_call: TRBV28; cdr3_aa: CASSPPIVYEQYF; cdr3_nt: TGTGCCAGCAGTCCCCCAATTGTATACGAGCAGTACTTC
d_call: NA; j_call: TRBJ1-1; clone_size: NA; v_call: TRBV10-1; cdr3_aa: CASSESRGVTEAFF; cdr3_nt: TGCGCCAGCAGTGAGTCCCGGGGAGTCACTGAAGCTTTCTTT
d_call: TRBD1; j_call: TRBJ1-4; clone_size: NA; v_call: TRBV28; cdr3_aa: CASSLDRGSYEKLFF; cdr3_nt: TGTGCCAGCAGTTTAGACAGGGGCAGTTACGAAAAACTGTTTTTT
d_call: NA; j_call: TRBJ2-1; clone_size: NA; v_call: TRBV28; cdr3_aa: CASGAGYPNNEQFF; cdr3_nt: TGTGCCAGCGGGGCAGGATACCCCAACAATGAGCAGTTCTTC
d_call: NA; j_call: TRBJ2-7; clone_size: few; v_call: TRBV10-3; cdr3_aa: CAISGGPSSYEQYF; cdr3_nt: TGTGCCATCAGTGGGGGCCCCAGCTCCTACGAGCAGTACTTC
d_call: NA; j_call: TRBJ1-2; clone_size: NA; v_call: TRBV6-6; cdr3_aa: CASSPVSSPNYGYTF; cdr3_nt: TGTGCCAGCAGCCCCGTTTCGTCTCCTAACTATGGCTACACCTTC
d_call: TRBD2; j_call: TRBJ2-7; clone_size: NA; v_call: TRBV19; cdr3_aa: CASREAGSSYEQYF; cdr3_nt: TGTGCCAGTAGGGAAGCGGGAAGCTCCTACGAGCAGTACTTC
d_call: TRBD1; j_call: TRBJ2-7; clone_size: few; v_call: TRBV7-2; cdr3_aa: CASSQFGTDLSYEQYF; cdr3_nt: TGTGCCAGCAGCCAATTCGGGACAGACCTTTCCTACGAGCAGTACTTC
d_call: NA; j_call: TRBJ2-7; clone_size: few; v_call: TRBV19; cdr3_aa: CASSISPVSYEQYF; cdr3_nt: TGTGCCAGTAGTATATCTCCAGTCTCCTACGAGCAGTACTTC
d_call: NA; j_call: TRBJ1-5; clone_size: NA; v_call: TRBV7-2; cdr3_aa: CASGDRGGIQPQHF; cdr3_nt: TGTGCCAGCGGGGACCGGGGGGGCATCCAGCCCCAGCATTTT
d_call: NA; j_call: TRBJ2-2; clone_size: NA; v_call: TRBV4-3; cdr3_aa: CASSQAPDSANTGELFF; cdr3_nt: TGCGCCAGCAGCCAAGCTCCGGATTCCGCGAACACCGGGGAGCTGTTTTTT
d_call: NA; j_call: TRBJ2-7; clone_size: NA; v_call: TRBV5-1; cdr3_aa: CASSFELQYEQYF; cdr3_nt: TGCGCCAGCAGCTTCGAGCTCCAGTACGAGCAGTACTTC
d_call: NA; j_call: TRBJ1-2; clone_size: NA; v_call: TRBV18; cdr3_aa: CASSPQGSDGYTF; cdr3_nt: TGTGCCAGCTCACCACAGGGATCTGACGGCTACACCTTC
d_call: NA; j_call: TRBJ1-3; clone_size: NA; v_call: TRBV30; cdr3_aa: CAWFGGLFSGNTIYF; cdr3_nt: TGTGCCTGGTTTGGGGGGCTTTTCTCTGGAAACACCATATATTTT
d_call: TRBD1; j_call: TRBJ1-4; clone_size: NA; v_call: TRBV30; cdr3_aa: CAWSPWGQGDEKLFF; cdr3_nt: TGTGCCTGGAGTCCATGGGGACAGGGGGATGAAAAACTGTTTTTT
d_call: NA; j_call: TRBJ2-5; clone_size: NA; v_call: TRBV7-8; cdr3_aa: CASSLGRGWETQYF; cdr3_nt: TGTGCCAGCAGCCTCGGACGGGGTTGGGAGACCCAGTACTTC
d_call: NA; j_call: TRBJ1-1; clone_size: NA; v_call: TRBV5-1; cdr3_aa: CASSLALNTEAFF; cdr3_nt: TGCGCCAGCAGCTTGGCCCTTAACACTGAAGCTTTCTTT
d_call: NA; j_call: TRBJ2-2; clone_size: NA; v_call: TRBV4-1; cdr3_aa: CASSQGPGESTGELFF; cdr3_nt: TGCGCCAGCAGCCAAGGGCCGGGGGAGAGCACCGGGGAGCTGTTTTTT
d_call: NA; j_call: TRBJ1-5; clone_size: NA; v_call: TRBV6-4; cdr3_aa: CASSKEENQPQHF; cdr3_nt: TGTGCCAGCAGTAAGGAAGAAAATCAGCCCCAGCATTTT
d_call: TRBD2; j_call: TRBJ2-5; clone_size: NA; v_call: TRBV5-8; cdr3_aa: CASSPEGAGGRETQYF; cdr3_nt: TGTGCCAGCAGCCCGGAGGGAGCGGGGGGGAGAGAGACCCAGTACTTC
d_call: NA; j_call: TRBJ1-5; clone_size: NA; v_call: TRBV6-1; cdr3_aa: CASSEFLGNQPQHF; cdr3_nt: TGTGCCAGCAGTGAATTCCTAGGCAATCAGCCCCAGCATTTT
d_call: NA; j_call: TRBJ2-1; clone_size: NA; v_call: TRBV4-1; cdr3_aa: CASSQDSGYNEQFF; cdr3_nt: TGCGCCAGCAGCCAAGATAGTGGGTACAATGAGCAGTTCTTC
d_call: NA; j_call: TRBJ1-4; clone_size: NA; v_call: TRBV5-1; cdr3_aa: CASSWGQATTNEKLFF; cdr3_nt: TGCGCCAGCAGCTGGGGGCAGGCTACAACTAATGAAAAACTGTTTTTT
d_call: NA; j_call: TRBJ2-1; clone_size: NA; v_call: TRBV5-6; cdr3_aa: CASSLEDGKVYNEQFF; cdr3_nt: TGTGCCAGCAGCTTGGAGGACGGGAAGGTCTACAATGAGCAGTTCTTC
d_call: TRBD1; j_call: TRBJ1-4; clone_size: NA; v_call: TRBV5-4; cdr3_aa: CASSPGGGPRGKLFF; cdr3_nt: TGTGCCAGCAGCCCAGGGGGGGGCCCTAGAGGAAAACTGTTTTTT
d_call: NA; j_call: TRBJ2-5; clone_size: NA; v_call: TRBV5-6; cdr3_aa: CASSLEGEFSQETQYF; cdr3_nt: TGTGCCAGCAGCTTGGAGGGGGAGTTTTCCCAAGAGACCCAGTACTTC
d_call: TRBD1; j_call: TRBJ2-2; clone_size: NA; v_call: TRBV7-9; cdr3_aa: CASRSGQGTTGELFF; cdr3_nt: TGTGCCAGCAGATCGGGACAGGGGACCACCGGGGAGCTGTTTTTT
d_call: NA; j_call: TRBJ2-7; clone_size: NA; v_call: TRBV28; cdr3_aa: CASSDPAAGYYEQYF; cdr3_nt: TGTGCCAGCAGTGACCCCGCCGCGGGGTACTACGAGCAGTACTTC
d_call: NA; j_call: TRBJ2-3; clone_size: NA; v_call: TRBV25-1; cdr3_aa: CASSVAGKGDTQYF; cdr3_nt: TGTGCCAGCAGTGTGGCAGGGAAAGGAGATACGCAGTATTTT
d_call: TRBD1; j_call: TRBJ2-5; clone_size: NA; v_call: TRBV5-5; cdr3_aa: CASSAGQGGETQYF; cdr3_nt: TGTGCCAGCAGCGCGGGACAGGGGGGAGAGACCCAGTACTTC
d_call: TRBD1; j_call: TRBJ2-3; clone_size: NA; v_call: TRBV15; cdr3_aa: CATSRARQGADTQYF; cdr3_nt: TGTGCCACCAGCAGAGCTCGACAGGGTGCAGATACGCAGTATTTT
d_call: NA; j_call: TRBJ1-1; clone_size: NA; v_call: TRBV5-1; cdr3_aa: CASSLGETWYTEAFF; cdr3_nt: TGCGCCAGCAGCTTGGGTGAGACTTGGTACACTGAAGCTTTCTTT
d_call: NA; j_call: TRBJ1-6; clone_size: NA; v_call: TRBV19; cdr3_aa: CASRPGSSYNSPLHF; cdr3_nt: TGTGCCAGTAGACCCGGAAGCTCCTATAATTCACCCCTCCACTTT
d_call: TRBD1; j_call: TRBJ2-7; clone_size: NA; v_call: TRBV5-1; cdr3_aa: CASSFGTGSYEQYF; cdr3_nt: TGCGCCAGCAGCTTCGGGACAGGTTCCTACGAGCAGTACTTC
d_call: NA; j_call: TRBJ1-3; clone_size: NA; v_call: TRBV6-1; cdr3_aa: CASPGLGGNTIYF; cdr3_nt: TGTGCCAGTCCCGGACTAGGTGGAAACACCATATATTTT
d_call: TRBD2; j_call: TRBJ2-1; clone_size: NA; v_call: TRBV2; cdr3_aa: CASSESSGGANEQFF; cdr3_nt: TGTGCCAGCAGTGAGTCCAGCGGGGGGGCCAATGAGCAGTTCTTC
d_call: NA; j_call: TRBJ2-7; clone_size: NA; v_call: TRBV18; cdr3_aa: CASSPISGIEGKQYF; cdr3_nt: TGTGCCAGCTCACCAATATCGGGGATTGAGGGAAAGCAGTACTTC
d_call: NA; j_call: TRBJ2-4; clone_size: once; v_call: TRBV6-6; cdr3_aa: CASSYSGGGSKNIQYF; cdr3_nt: TGTGCCAGCAGTTACTCCGGGGGAGGATCCAAAAACATTCAGTACTTC
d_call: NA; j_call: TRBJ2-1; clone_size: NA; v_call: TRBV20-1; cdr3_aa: CSARDLSLEFF; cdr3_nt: TGCAGTGCTAGAGACCTCTCGTTGGAGTTCTTC
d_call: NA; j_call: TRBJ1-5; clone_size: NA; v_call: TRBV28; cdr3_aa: CASSPPTGLGQPQHF; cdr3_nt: TGTGCCAGCAGTCCGCCTACAGGGTTGGGTCAGCCCCAGCATTTT
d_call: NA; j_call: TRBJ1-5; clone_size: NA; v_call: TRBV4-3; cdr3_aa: CASSQRPSGVQPQHF; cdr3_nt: TGCGCCAGCAGCCAACGTCCTTCAGGGGTACAGCCCCAGCATTTT
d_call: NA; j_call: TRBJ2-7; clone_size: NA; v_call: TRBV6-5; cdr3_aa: CATQKVTGNYEQYF; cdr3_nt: TGTGCCACCCAAAAAGTAACAGGGAACTACGAGCAGTACTTC
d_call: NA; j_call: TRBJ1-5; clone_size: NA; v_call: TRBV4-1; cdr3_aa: CASSQDSFSSSGPQHF; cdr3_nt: TGCGCCAGCAGCCAAGATAGTTTTAGCTCCTCGGGACCCCAGCATTTT
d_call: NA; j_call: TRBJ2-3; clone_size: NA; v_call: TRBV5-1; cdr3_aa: CASSATDGADTQYF; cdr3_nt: TGCGCCAGCAGCGCCACCGACGGGGCAGATACGCAGTATTTT
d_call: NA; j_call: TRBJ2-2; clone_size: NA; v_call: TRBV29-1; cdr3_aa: CSVVLDRNTGELFF; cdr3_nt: TGCAGCGTTGTTTTGGACAGGAACACCGGGGAGCTGTTTTTT
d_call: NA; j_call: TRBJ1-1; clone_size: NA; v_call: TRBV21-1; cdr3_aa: CASSNRKEKNTEAFF; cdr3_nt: TGTGCCAGCAGCAACCGGAAAGAGAAGAACACTGAAGCTTTCTTT
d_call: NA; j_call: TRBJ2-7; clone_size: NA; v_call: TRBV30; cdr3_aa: CARGYKDEQYF; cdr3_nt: TGTGCCAGGGGGTATAAAGACGAGCAGTACTTC
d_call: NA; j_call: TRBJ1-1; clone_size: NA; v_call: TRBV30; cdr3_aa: CAWNSPTMEAFF; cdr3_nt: TGTGCCTGGAATTCCCCGACGATGGAAGCTTTCTTT
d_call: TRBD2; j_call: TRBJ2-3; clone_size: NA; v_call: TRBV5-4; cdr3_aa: CASSLGLAAGVSTDTQYF; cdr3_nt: TGTGCCAGCAGCTTGGGGTTGGCAGCGGGGGTATCCACAGATACGCAGTATTTT
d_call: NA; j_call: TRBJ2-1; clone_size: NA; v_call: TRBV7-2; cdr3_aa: CANSDGTQRNEQFF; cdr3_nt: TGTGCCAACTCGGACGGGACGCAGCGCAATGAGCAGTTCTTC
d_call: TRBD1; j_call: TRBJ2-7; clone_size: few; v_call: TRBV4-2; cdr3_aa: CASSQDAGQGVSYEQYF; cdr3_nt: TGTGCCAGCAGCCAAGATGCGGGACAGGGGGTTTCCTACGAGCAGTACTTC
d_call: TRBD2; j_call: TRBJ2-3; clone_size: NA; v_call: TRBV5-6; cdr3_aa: CASRDSGTSGRTDTQYF; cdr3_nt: TGTGCCAGCAGGGATTCCGGGACTAGCGGGAGAACAGATACGCAGTATTTT